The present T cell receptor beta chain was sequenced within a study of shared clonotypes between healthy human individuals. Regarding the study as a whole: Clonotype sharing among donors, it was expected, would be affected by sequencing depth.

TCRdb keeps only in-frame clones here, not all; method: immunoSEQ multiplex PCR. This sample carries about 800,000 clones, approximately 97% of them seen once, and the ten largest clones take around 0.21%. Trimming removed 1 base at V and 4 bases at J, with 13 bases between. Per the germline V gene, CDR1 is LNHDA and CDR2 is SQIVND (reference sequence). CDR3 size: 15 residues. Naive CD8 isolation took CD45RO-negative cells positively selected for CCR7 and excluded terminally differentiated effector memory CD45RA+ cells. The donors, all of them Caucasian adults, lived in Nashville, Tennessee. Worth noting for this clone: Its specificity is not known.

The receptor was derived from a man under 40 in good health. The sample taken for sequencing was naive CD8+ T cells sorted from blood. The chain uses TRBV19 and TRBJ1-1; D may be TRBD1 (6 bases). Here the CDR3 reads CASSIVHGGVTEAFF. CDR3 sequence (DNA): TGTGCCAGTAGTATAGTCCACGGGGGCGTCACTGAAGCTTTCTTT.